The present T cell receptor beta chain was sequenced within a study of blood T cell repertoires in COVID-19. Study in general: The origin of the acute and convalescent COVID-19 samples was the United States, Italy and Spain. The analysed material was cDNA or gDNA that came from T cells, B-cell-depleted T cells, or PBMCs.

Original handling: Reference gene primer amplification gave estimated nucleated cell counts. Produced via immunoSEQ multiplex PCR; TCRdb's table is partial and in-frame only. For V, J and clone size, that table is used; D and trimming come from the DNA. In the table there are about 42,000 clones, 76% of which are singletons. V gave up 0 bases and J gave up 2 bases, with 10 bases separating them. Germline V gene sequence: CDR1 SGDLS, CDR2 YYNGEE. There are 15 residues in the CDR3. The V call is TRBV9, the J call TRBJ2-3; maybe TRBD2 (6 bases). Sequenced: peripheral blood. The clonotype comes from a man in his 70s with active or convalescent COVID-19. This chain's CDR3 is CASSVAGEATDTQYF. The CDR3 bases are TGTGCCAGCAGCGTAGCGGGGGAGGCCACAGATACGCAGTATTTT. The variable domain in full, completed from reference TRBV9 and TRBJ2-3, reads DSGVTQTPKHLITATGQRVTLRCSPRSGDLSVYWYQQSLDQGLQFLIQYYNGEERAKGNILERFSAQQFPDLHSELNLSSLELGDSALYFCASSVAGEATDTQYFGPGTRLTVL.